This T cell receptor (beta chain) was profiled in a study of Tregs in tolerant kidney transplant recipients (dated by TCRdb to between 2018 and 2020). For the study in its entirety: Related donors were used in the transplants with nonmyeloablative bone marrow transplantation, and mixed chimerism was transient in the human trials. Before combined kidney and bone marrow transplantation, this study identified donor-specific regulatory T cells using TCRbeta sequencing and then followed those same cells after transplant.

As regards this clone: Its antigen is currently not known. Per-base qualities were not stored, and no clone one base away is much larger.

The full study reports these points: For some patients, the PCR primers changed as time went on, which meant samples from those patients could not be compared with one another at the nucleotide level. The most biologically relevant and donor-specific TCRbeta repertoire appeared to be identified by expanding Tregs with activated donor B cells. Biological reproducibility was not directly assessed, although technical replication error appeared to be minimal. The study was limited by small patient numbers, and the findings need validation in larger populations and under other immunosuppression protocols. In tolerant patients, donor-specific Tregs expanded more than Tregs overall, which suggests antigen-driven rather than nonspecific expansion.

For CDR1 and CDR2, the germline V gene lists MDHEN and SYDVKM. Taken from cysteine to phenylalanine, the CDR3 has 17 residues. Only CDR3 DNA is held: 51 bases, read in frame from base 1. V lost 8 bases and J lost 1 base; the stretch between them is 23 bases long. Genomic DNA was extracted from sorted cells with the QIAGEN DNeasy Blood and Tissue Kit for TCRbeta CDR3 sequencing. High-throughput TCRbeta CDR3 sequencing, which included PCR amplification with bias correction and internal controls, was done commercially through immunoSEQ. As for how the authors treated the data: Unique productive TCRbeta sequences were defined by CDR3 nucleotide sequence where primers matched, and otherwise by CDR3 amino acid sequence together with Vbeta and Jbeta genes. To correct sorting error, sequences shared between sorted populations at a frequency ratio of 2:1 or less were removed; the rest were assigned to the higher population. A sequence counted as donor-reactive if, in CFSE-low cells, the sequence had a frequency of at least 0.01% and was expanded at least 5-fold compared with unstimulated cells. Jensen-Shannon divergence, calculated on the top 100 TCRbeta sequences ranked by frequency, was used to quantify repertoire divergence. For any sample with multiple sequencing runs, sorting error was corrected in each run separately before the runs were pooled. TCRdb carries this immuneACCESS record with in-frame sequences only. Its versions omit some clonotypes, under half of them owing to an unresolved V gene in the studies checked, with the rest unexplained. The D gene and trimming were derived from the DNA, and the V and J assignments and clone size from that table. This sample holds more than 60,000 clones; 80% to 90% were observed only once. The ten largest clones add up to 2.1% of the sample.

This specimen's time point label, per the study, means: blood sample drawn before combined kidney and bone marrow transplant. Thawed PBMCs were FACS-sorted into unstimulated Tregs (CD4+CD25+CD127-), CD4+ non-Tregs (CD4+CD25-), CD4 cells and CD8 cells. Prior to Treg sorting, thawed PBMCs were rested overnight at 37 degrees C with 150 to 250 IU/ml IL-2. The patients were several recipients of combined kidney and bone marrow transplants from the ITN036ST trial, and samples were available only from these trial subjects. Healthy control blood was processed to PBMCs with a Ficoll density gradient and then cryopreserved, whereas patient PBMCs were collected both before and after transplant.

This specimen consisted of Tregs from blood, obtained before the transplant. The chain was built from TRBV28 and TRBJ1-2; TRBD1 is perhaps the D gene, given 6 matching bases. The sequence was obtained from a human donor who received a combined kidney and bone marrow transplant. The nucleotides are TGTGCCAGCCGCCGGTGGGGACACCCGTATTTTAACTATGGCTACACCTTC. The resulting protein is CASRRWGHPYFNYGYTF.